This TCR beta chain stems from a study of CD8+CD57+ T cells in acquired aplastic anemia. Turning to the study itself: DNA recovered from sorted CD4+ and CD8+ cells had a mean of 3.2 ug. Study-level results: Overlap between patients and controls comprised roughly 28 CD8+ CDR3 sequences.

Genomic DNA constituted the template upon which TCR beta VDJ and CDR3 profiling was performed. Via MiXCR, TCRdb re-called the reads, giving one row per CDR3 protein. The data hold approximately 130,000 distinct CDR3 sequences, with 50% to 70% observed a single time. Remarks on this clonotype: The antigen is unknown.

The authors sequenced patients whose flow cytometry had shown CD8+CD57+ cell expansion. Patients had undergone no therapy by the time their blood was sampled. V lost 6 bases and J 10 bases, leaving 12 bases between the germline ends. The CDR3 is 12 amino acids. Sequenced input: sorted CD4+, CD8+, or CD8+CD57+ T cells (not recorded which) from PBMCs. The V gene is TRBV12-3 or TRBV12-4, the J gene TRBJ1-4; weak D call: TRBD1 (5 bases). This TCR was sampled from a human donor with aplastic anemia. DNA of the CDR3: TGTGCCAGCAGCTTGGGACCCATAAAACTGTTTTTT. Translation gives CASSLGPIKLFF.